Listed below are T cell receptor beta chains from one sample, sequenced in a study of blood T cell repertoires in COVID-19. The repertoire was sequenced with immunoSEQ multiplex PCR; TCRdb's copy has only in-frame clones and lacks some. The sample consists of about 89,000 clones, more than 65% of them appearing once. The sequencing input was peripheral blood. The receptors were sampled from a woman over 75 with acute or convalescent COVID-19. The CDR3 runs from the conserved cysteine through the conserved F or W. A D gene is named only where the DNA matches it firmly. A clone size is listed for some rows: how often the clone was seen (once, few, many), or a class if it is expanded.

cdr3_nt cdr3_aa d_call v_call clone_size j_call
TGTGCCAGCTCACCAACCGGGACAGGGTGGATCAGCTACACCTTC CASSPTGTGWISYTF TRBD1 TRBV18 NA TRBJ1-2
TGCAGTGCTAGTGTGACGGGTAATGAAGCTTTCTTT CSASVTGNEAFF NA TRBV20-1 NA TRBJ1-1
TGTGCCAGCAGCGTAGGGGACACAGGGGGCAGGGAAAACATTCAGTACTTC CASSVGDTGGRENIQYF TRBD1 TRBV9 NA TRBJ2-4
TGCGCCAGCCATAGCGGGGGGCCATCAGATACGCAGTATTTT CASHSGGPSDTQYF TRBD2 TRBV4-1 NA TRBJ2-3
TGTGCCAGCAGCTTAGTACAGGGGAGAGGAGATACGCAGTATTTT CASSLVQGRGDTQYF TRBD1 TRBV7-8 few TRBJ2-3
TGTGCCAGCAGCCGACAGCCCTACTCTGGAAACACCATATATTTT CASSRQPYSGNTIYF NA TRBV6-5 once TRBJ1-3
TGTGCCAGCAGCGTAGCTACAGGGACAGGAAGCTACACCTTC CASSVATGTGSYTF TRBD1 TRBV9 NA TRBJ1-2
TGTGCCAGCTCAGACAGCCGAAATTCACCCCTCCACTTT CASSDSRNSPLHF NA TRBV18 NA TRBJ1-6
TGTGCCAGTACTGACAGGGGGCTTGGAAACACCATATATTTT CASTDRGLGNTIYF TRBD1 TRBV6-5 NA TRBJ1-3
TGTGCCAGCAGCTTAGGACAGGTCCTTAGCAATCAGCCCCAGCATTTT CASSLGQVLSNQPQHF NA TRBV7-8 NA TRBJ1-5
TGTGCCAGCGACAAAAGCACAGATACGCAGTATTTT CASDKSTDTQYF NA TRBV2 once TRBJ2-3
TGCGCCAGCAGTCTCGAGGGGGCGAAGACTGAAGCTTTCTTT CASSLEGAKTEAFF TRBD1 TRBV5-1 NA TRBJ1-1
TGTGCCAGCAGCCCCTGGACAGGGAAGGACACTGAAGCTTTCTTT CASSPWTGKDTEAFF TRBD1 TRBV7-9 NA TRBJ1-1
TGTGCCAGCAGGCGGGGCCCTCAGGGTGGTGGCTACACCTTC CASRRGPQGGGYTF NA TRBV5-8 NA TRBJ1-2
TGTGCCAGTAGTATACAGGGCCCGAACACCGGGGAGCTGTTTTTT CASSIQGPNTGELFF NA TRBV19 NA TRBJ2-2
TGTGCCAGCAGCCAGGGTCCGAGGATGAACACTGAAGCTTTCTTT CASSQGPRMNTEAFF NA TRBV3-1/TRBV3-2 NA TRBJ1-1
TGCGCCAGCAGGATATACCCGGGGAACACTGAAGCTTTCTTT CASRIYPGNTEAFF NA TRBV5-1 NA TRBJ1-1
TGTGCCAGCAGCCCCGGACTCCTTATTAACACCGGGGAGCTGTTTTTT CASSPGLLINTGELFF NA TRBV7-9 few TRBJ2-2
TGTGCCAGCAGGAAAGACAGGGCGAGCTCTGGGGCCAACGTCCTGACTTTC CASRKDRASSGANVLTF TRBD1 TRBV2 NA TRBJ2-6
TGTGCCAGCAGCCCCAGGACTAGCGGCAAAAACATTCAGTACTTC CASSPRTSGKNIQYF TRBD2 TRBV3-1/TRBV3-2 NA TRBJ2-4
TGTGCCAGCTCACTGGGACAGGACACTGAAGCTTTCTTT CASSLGQDTEAFF TRBD1 TRBV18 once TRBJ1-1
TGTGCCAGCAGCCCGACAGGGGTTAACACCGGGGAGCTGTTTTTT CASSPTGVNTGELFF TRBD1 TRBV11-3 NA TRBJ2-2
TGTGCCAGCAGCGTATCCGGCTCAAAAGGCGGGGAGACCCAGTACTTC CASSVSGSKGGETQYF NA TRBV9 NA TRBJ2-5
TGTGCCAGCAGCTCCGGGGTAGCGTCGGGCAATGAGCAGTTCTTC CASSSGVASGNEQFF NA TRBV11-2 NA TRBJ2-1
TGTGCCAGCAGAATCGAACGGGGGGGCTTAGATACGCAGTATTTT CASRIERGGLDTQYF TRBD2 TRBV7-8 NA TRBJ2-3
TGTGCCACCAGCACCTACAGGGGTAACACTGAAGCTTTCTTT CATSTYRGNTEAFF TRBD1 TRBV15 NA TRBJ1-1
TGTGCCAGCTCACCCCCTCGAGCGGGGAGCACAGATACGCAGTATTTT CASSPPRAGSTDTQYF TRBD2 TRBV18 once TRBJ2-3
TGTGCCAGCAGCAAACGACTAGACCAAGTTGAGCAGTTCTTC CASSKRLDQVEQFF NA TRBV9 once TRBJ2-1
TGTGCCAGTAGTTCTCGACAGGGCAATCAGCCCCAGCATTTT CASSSRQGNQPQHF NA TRBV19 few TRBJ1-5
TGTGCCAGCAGCAATTGGGACAGCAGAGGCCGAGTGTACACAGATACGCAGTATTTT CASSNWDSRGRVYTDTQYF TRBD1 TRBV5-5 NA TRBJ2-3
TGTGCCAGCAGTGGGAACGGACTACCCGGAGAGACCCAGTACTTC CASSGNGLPGETQYF NA TRBV2 NA TRBJ2-5
TGTGCCAGTAGTATAAGAGGACTAGCTGTAAACGAGCAGTACTTC CASSIRGLAVNEQYF TRBD2 TRBV19 once TRBJ2-7
TGTGCCAGCAGACGGACAGGGGATTCCTACGAGCAGTACTTC CASRRTGDSYEQYF TRBD1 TRBV27 NA TRBJ2-7
TGTGCCAGCAGTACAAGATGGGGCTACACCTTC CASSTRWGYTF NA TRBV12-3/TRBV12-4 NA TRBJ1-2
TGTGCCACCCAAAGCGGGACAGGATATAGCAATCAGCCCCAGCATTTT CATQSGTGYSNQPQHF TRBD1 TRBV24-1 few TRBJ1-5
TGTGCCAGTAGTACCCAGACAGGCCTTGAAGCTTTCTTT CASSTQTGLEAFF NA TRBV19 NA TRBJ1-1
TGTGCCAGTAGTACCCGGGACAGAAACACTGAAGCTTTCTTT CASSTRDRNTEAFF TRBD1 TRBV19 NA TRBJ1-1
TGTGCCAGCAGTTCCGGGACGGTGGGGGCTAACACTGAAGCTTTCTTT CASSSGTVGANTEAFF NA TRBV27 NA TRBJ1-1
TGTGCCAGCAGCAACAACAGGGTTGGCTACACCTTC CASSNNRVGYTF NA TRBV14 NA TRBJ1-2
TGTGCCAGCAGGAACTCAGGCTCCTACGAGCAGTACTTC CASRNSGSYEQYF NA TRBV5-5 NA TRBJ2-7
TGTGCCAGCAGCCTCGATCCCCGACAGCCTCGTGACTCCTACGAGCAGTACTTC CASSLDPRQPRDSYEQYF NA TRBV6-2/TRBV6-3 NA TRBJ2-7
TGTGCCAGCAGCGTGAGCGGGGGGAGAGAGACCCAGTACTTC CASSVSGGRETQYF TRBD2 TRBV5-4 NA TRBJ2-5
TGCGCCAGCAGTCGCCAGGGGCCCACCGGGGAGCTGTTTTTT CASSRQGPTGELFF NA TRBV4-1 NA TRBJ2-2
TGTGCCAGTAGTGGTCAGGGGGCGCGAGCTTTCTTT CASSGQGARAFF TRBD1 TRBV19 few TRBJ1-1
TGTGCCAGCAGTTACTCGCGAATCTCACGGGATCAAAAACTGTTTTTT CASSYSRISRDQKLFF NA TRBV6-5 NA TRBJ1-4
TGTGCCAGCTCACCACCGCAGGGGTCCCGCCAAGGGACCCAGTACTTC CASSPPQGSRQGTQYF NA TRBV18 NA TRBJ2-5
TGTGCCAGCAGCGACAGACAGGGGGAGACCCAGTACTTC CASSDRQGETQYF TRBD1 TRBV9 NA TRBJ2-5
TGTGCCAGCAGCAAAGGCACTAGGCCCCAGCATTTT CASSKGTRPQHF NA TRBV21-1 NA TRBJ1-5
TGTGCCAGCACTCTCAGTAGCGCAGGAGATTATGGCTACACCTTC CASTLSSAGDYGYTF NA TRBV28 NA TRBJ1-2